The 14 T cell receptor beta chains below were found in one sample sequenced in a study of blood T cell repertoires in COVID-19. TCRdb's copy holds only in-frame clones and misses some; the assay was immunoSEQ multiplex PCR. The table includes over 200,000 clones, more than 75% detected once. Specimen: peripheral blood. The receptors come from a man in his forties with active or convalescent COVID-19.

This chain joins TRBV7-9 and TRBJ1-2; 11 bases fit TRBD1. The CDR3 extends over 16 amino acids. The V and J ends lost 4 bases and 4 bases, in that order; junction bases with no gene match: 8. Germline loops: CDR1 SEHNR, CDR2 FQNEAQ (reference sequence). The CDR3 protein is CASSSYGQGAGYGYTF. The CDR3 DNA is TGTGCCAGCAGCTCGTATGGACAGGGGGCCGGCTATGGCTACACCTTC.

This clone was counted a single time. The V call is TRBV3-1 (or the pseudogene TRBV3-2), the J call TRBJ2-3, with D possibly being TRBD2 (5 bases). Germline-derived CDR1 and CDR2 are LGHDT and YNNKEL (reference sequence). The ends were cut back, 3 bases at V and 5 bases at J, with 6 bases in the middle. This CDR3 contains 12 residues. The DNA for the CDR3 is TGTGCCAGCAGCCACCGGGGAGATACGCAGTATTTT. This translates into CASSHRGDTQYF.

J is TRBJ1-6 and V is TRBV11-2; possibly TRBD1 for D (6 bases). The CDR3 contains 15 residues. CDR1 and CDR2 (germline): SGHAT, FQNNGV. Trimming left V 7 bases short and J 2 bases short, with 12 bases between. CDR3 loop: CASNSGGPYNSPLHF. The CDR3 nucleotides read TGTGCCAGCAACTCCGGGGGGCCCTATAATTCACCCCTCCACTTT.

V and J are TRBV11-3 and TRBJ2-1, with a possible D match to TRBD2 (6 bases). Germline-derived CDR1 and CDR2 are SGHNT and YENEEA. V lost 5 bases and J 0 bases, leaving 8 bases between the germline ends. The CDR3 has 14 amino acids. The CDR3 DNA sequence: TGTGCCAGCAGCATGGACTACTCCTACAATGAGCAGTTCTTC. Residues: CASSMDYSYNEQFF.

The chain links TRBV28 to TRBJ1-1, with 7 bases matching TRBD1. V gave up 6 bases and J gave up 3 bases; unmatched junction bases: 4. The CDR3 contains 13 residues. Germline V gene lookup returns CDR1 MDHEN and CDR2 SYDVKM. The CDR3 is CASSIGQDTEAFF. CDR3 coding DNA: TGTGCCAGCAGCATAGGACAGGACACTGAAGCTTTCTTT. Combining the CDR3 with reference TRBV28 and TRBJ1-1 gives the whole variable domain DVKVTQSSRYLVKRTGEKVFLECVQDMDHENMFWYRQDPGLGLRLIYFSYDVKMKEKGDIPEGYSVSREKKERFSLILESASTNQTSMYLCASSIGQDTEAFFGQGTRLTVV.

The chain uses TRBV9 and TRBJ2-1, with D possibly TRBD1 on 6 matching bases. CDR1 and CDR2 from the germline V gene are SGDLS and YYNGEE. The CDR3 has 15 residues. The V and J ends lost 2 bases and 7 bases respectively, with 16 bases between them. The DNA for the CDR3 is TGTGCCAGCAGCGTTTCGAACATCCAGGGGAATGAGCAGTTCTTC. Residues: CASSVSNIQGNEQFF. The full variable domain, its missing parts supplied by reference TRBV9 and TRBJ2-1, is DSGVTQTPKHLITATGQRVTLRCSPRSGDLSVYWYQQSLDQGLQFLIQYYNGEERAKGNILERFSAQQFPDLHSELNLSSLELGDSALYFCASSVSNIQGNEQFFGPGTRLTVL.

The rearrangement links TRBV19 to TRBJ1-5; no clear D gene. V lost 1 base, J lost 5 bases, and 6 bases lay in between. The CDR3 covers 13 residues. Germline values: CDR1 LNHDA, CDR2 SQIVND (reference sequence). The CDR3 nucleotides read TGTGCCAGTAGTATAGCAGGATATCAGCCCCAGCATTTT. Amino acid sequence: CASSIAGYQPQHF.

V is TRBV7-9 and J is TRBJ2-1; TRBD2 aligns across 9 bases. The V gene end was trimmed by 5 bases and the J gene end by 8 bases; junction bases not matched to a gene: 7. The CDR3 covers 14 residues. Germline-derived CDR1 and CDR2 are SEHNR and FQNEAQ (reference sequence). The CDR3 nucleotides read TGTGCCAGCAGCCTCGGGACTAGCTGGTATGAGCAGTTCTTC. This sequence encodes CASSLGTSWYEQFF.

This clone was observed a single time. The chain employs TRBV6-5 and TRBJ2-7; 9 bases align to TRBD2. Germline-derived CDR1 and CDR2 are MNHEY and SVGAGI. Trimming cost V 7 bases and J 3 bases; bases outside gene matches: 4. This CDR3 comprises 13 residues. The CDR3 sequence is CASTQRGDYEQYF. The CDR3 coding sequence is TGTGCCAGCACCCAGCGGGGGGACTACGAGCAGTACTTC.

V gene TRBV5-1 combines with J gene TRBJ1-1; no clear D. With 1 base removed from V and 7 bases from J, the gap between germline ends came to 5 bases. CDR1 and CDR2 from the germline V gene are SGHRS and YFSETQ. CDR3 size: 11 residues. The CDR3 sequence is CASSLIGEAFF. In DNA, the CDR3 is TGCGCCAGCAGCTTGATCGGTGAAGCTTTCTTT.

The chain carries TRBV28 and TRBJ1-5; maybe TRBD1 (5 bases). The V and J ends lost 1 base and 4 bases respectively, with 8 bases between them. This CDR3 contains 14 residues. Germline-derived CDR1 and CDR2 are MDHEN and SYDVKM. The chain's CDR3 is CASSLFGGNQPQHF. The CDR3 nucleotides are TGTGCCAGCAGTTTATTCGGGGGGAATCAGCCCCAGCATTTT.

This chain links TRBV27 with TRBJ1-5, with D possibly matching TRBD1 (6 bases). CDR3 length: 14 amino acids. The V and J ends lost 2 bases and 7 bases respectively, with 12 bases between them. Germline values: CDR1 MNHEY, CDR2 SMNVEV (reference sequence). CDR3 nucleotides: TGTGCCAGCAGTTTAGTTGCAGGGGAACAGCCCCAGCATTTT. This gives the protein CASSLVAGEQPQHF.

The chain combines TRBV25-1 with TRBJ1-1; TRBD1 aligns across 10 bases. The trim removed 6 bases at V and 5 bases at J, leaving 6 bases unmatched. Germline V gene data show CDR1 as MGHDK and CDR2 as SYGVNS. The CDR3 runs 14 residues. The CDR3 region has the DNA TGTGCCAGCAGCCGACAGGGGGCGGTTACTGAAGCTTTCTTT. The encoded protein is CASSRQGAVTEAFF.

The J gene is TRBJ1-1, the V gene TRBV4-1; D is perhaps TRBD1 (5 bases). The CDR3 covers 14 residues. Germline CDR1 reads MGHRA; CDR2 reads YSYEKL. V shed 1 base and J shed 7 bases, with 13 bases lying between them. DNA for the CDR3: TGCGCCAGCAGCCAAGGGGGGGGTCAAAGTGAAGCTTTCTTT. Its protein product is CASSQGGGQSEAFF.